The source of this TCR beta chain is a study of beta chain features in type 1 diabetes (dated by TCRdb to 2017 to 2018). Background for the entire study: No differences in mean age, gender distribution, total cell number or subset yield were found between patients and healthy donors. Across all samples, approximately 98,000,000 sorted cells were examined, and cell number per subset correlated strongly with RNA yield. In the study, recently diagnosed type 1 diabetes patients and matched healthy donors were compared on the TCRB repertoires of their sorted circulating CD4+ T cell subsets. Regulatory and stem cell-like memory subsets were obtained from only 8 patients and about eight healthy donors, while naive and central memory subsets were obtained from all 30 or so donors.

On the study overall, not on this receptor specifically: In all four CD4+ subsets, TCRB CDR3 length was moderately but significantly shorter in type 1 diabetes patients. Naive, central memory and regulatory TCRB repertoires appeared more similar among patients than among healthy donors. Patients with type 1 diabetes made fewer insertions and deleted more nucleotides at VDJ recombination sites, implying thymic rearrangement abnormalities. Because small numbers of individuals were included in the HLA sub-analyses, any influence of HLA type on TCRB rearrangement was left unresolved. Because cDNA was sequenced instead of genomic DNA, highly expressing activated cells could be over-represented, though the groups showed no difference in activation or CD3 levels. PCR might favor shorter templates, but patient and control samples were amplified and corrected together, so any skew would affect both groups equally.

V has 4 bases trimmed and J has 4 bases trimmed; junction bases matching no gene number 10. Including cysteine and phenylalanine, the CDR3 has 17 amino acids. Kept here is only the CDR3 DNA, which spans 51 bases and is read in frame from base 1. The germline V gene supplies CDR1 MDHEN and CDR2 SYDVKM. Each donor gave one peripheral blood draw, approximately 110 mL on average, collected into heparinised tubes. A BD FACSAria II and a panel including CD45RO, CCR7, CD25, CD127, CD95 and CD27 were used to sort naive, central memory, regulatory and stem cell-like memory CD4+ T cells. Purity was above 98% for every sorted population. PBMCs were separated immediately by Lymphoprep density gradient centrifugation and were stained directly, without being cultured. So that batch effects would be minimized, each experiment stained and sorted samples in pairs, pairing one healthy donor with one patient. Concerning this clone: What antigen it recognizes has not been identified. No quality values exist for individual bases; no much larger clone is one base distant. The sample holds other DNA sequences that translate to the same CDR3.

The entire isolated RNA was reverse transcribed using the High Capacity cDNA Reverse Transcription Kit, and thus expressed TCRB transcripts were sequenced. Deep immunoSEQ sequencing was applied to naive, central memory and regulatory T cell samples, giving an average of around 4 million total reads per sample. Sorted cells were lysed in RLT buffer, and RNA was extracted using DNase-treated RNeasy Micro or Mini kits according to cell number. To prevent cross-contamination, every cell subset was processed on its own, while patient and healthy donor samples were processed together. The immunoSEQ multiplex PCR was used to amplify TCRB sequences from cDNA, yielding 87-bp fragments that span the CDR3 region. Amplicons were sequenced on the Illumina HiSeq platform. The original pipeline was this. Synthetic template baselines were used to correct PCR bias computationally, reads within Hamming distance 2 were collapsed, and singletons that could not be merged were discarded. Reads were aligned to IMGT to assign V, D and J genes, CDR3 length, and insertions or deletions at six rearrangement sites. Within each subset, clonotype counts were normalized to sorted cell number, after which true diversity and Gini coefficients were computed with the tcR R package. The overlap coefficient, calculated on TCRB nucleotide sequences, was used to measure repertoire sharing. The table was pulled from immuneACCESS by TCRdb, which kept in-frame rearrangements only. Such tables lose some clones; where checked, under half of the loss comes from unresolved V genes, and the rest has no known cause. V and J calls and clone size are those listed in that table; D and trimming were worked out from the DNA. For this sample the table gives 300,000 to 350,000 clones, of which approximately 8% were detected only once. The ten largest clones add up to less than 0.45% of the sample.

The chain is made from TRBV28 and TRBJ2-3, with 11 central nucleotides matching TRBD2. The TCR comes from a woman younger than 35 in good health. Material: central memory CD4+ T cells from blood. The sequenced DNA is TGTGCCAGCAGTTCCTCCTTAGCGGGAGGGCAAGCAGATACGCAGTATTTT. The resulting protein is CASSSSLAGGQADTQYF.